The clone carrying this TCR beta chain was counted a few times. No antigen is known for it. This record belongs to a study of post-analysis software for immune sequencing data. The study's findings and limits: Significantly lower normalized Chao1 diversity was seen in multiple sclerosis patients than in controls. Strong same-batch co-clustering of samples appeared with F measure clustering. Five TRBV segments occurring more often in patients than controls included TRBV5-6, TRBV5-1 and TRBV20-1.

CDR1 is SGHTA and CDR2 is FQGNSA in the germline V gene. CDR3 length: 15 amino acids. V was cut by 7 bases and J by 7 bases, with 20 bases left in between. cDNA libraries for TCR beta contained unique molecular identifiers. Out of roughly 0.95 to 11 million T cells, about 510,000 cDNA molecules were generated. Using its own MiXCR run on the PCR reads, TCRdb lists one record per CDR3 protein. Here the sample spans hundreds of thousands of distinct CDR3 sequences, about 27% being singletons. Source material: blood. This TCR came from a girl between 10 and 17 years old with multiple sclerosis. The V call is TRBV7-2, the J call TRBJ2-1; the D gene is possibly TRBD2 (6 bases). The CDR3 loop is CASTGVRGGQNEQFF. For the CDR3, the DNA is TGTGCCAGCACCGGGGTTAGGGGAGGACAAAATGAGCAGTTCTTC. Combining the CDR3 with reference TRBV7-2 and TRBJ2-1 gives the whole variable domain GAGVSQSPSNKVTEKGKDVELRCDPISGHTALYWYRQSLGQGLEFLIYFQGNSAPDKSGLPSDRFSAERTGGSVSTLTIQRTQQEDSAVYLCASTGVRGGQNEQFFGPGTRLTVL.